This entry features one T cell receptor beta chain sequence. As yet, its antigen is unknown. The data are from a study of T cell responses to AZD1222 COVID-19 vaccine. The method was immunoSEQ multiplex PCR; TCRdb's version includes in-frame clones alone and lacks a portion of them. This table has some 150,000 clones, approximately 88% appearing once. Study results and caveats: No repertoire was sampled before or during the peak T cell response, only after it. Most donors were white British and more were female, and clonal diversity was possibly underestimated. Unmutated regions of variants are reportedly targeted by nearly half of spike-specific TCRs. Spike was spanned by vaccine-associated CD4 TCRs, with dominance at 160-218 and 743-854.

CDR1 and CDR2 from the germline V gene are LNHDA and SQIVND (reference sequence). Trimming took off 5 bases at V and 2 bases at J, with 13 bases between the two ends. The CDR3 length is 14 residues. The chain joins TRBV19 to TRBJ2-7; tentative D call: TRBD1 (6 bases). This specimen was peripheral blood, taken on day 0 of MenACWY control vaccination. This receptor was obtained from an adult in good health. The CDR3 spells CASSPRQGTYEQYF. The DNA for the CDR3 is TGTGCCAGTAGTCCCAGGCAGGGGACCTACGAGCAGTACTTC.